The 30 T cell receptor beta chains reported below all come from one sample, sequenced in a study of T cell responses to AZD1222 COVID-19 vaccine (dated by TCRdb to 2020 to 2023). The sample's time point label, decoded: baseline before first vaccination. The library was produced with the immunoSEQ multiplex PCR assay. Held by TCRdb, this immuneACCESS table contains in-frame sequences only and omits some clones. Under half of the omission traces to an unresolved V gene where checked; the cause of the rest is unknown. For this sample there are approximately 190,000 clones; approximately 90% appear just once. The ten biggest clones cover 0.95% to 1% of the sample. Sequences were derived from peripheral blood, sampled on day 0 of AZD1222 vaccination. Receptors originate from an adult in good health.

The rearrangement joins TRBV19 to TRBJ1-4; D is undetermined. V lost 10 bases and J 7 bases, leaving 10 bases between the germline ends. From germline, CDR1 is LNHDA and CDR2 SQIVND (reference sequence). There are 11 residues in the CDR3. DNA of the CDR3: TGTGCCACCCCTTTACTTGAAAAACTGTTTTTT. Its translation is CATPLLEKLFF.

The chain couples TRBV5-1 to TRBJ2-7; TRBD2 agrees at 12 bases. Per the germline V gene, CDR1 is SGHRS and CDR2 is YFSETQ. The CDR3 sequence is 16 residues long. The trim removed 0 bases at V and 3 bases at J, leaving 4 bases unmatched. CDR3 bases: TGCGCCAGCAGCTTGGCCACTAGCGGGAGGATCTACGAGCAGTACTTC. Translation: CASSLATSGRIYEQYF.

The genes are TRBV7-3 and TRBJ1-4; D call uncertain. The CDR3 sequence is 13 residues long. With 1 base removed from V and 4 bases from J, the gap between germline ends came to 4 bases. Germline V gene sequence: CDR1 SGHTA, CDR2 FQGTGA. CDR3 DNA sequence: TGTGCCAGCAGCTTAAACAGTAATGAAAAACTGTTTTTT. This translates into CASSLNSNEKLFF.

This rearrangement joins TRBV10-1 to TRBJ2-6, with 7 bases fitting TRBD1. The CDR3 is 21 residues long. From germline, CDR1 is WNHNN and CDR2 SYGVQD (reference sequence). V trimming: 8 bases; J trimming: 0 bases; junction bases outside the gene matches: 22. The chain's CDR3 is CASADADRAHTLLSGANVLTF. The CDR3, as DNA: TGCGCCAGCGCTGACGCAGACAGGGCCCACACTCTACTCTCTGGGGCCAACGTCCTGACTTTC.

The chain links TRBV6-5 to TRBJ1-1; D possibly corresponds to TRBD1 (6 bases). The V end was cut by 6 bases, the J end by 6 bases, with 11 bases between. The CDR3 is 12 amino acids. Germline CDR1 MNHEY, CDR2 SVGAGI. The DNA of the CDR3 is TGTGCCAGCAGCATAGGGGGATCTGAAGCTTTCTTT. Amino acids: CASSIGGSEAFF.

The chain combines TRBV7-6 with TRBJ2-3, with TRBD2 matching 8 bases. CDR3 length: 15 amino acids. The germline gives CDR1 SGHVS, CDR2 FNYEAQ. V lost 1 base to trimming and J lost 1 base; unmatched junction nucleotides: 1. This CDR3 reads CASSLGRGGTDTQYF. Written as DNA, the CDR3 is TGTGCCAGCAGCTTAGGGCGGGGGGGCACAGATACGCAGTATTTT.

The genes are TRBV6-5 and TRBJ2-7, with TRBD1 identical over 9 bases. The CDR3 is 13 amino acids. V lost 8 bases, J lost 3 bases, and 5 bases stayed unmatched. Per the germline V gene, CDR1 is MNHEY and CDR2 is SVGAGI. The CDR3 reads CASGTGTVYEQYF. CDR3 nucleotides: TGTGCCAGCGGGACAGGGACAGTCTACGAGCAGTACTTC.

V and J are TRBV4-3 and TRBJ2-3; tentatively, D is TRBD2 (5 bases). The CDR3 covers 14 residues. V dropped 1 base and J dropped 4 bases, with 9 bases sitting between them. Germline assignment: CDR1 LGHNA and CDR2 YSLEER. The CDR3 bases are TGCGCCAGCAGCCAAGCCCCACTAGCAGATACGCAGTATTTT. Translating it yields CASSQAPLADTQYF.

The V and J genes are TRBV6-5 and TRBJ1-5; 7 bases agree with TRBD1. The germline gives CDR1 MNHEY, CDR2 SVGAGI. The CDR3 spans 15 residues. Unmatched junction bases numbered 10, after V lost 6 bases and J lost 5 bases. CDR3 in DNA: TGTGCCAGCAGCTGGACAGGCGGTCAAGATCAGCCCCAGCATTTT. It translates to CASSWTGGQDQPQHF.

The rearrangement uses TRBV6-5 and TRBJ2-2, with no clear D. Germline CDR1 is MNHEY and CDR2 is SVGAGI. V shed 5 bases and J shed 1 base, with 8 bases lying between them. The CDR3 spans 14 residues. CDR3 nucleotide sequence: TGTGCCAGCAGTACATGGCTGAACACCGGGGAGCTGTTTTTT. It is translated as CASSTWLNTGELFF.

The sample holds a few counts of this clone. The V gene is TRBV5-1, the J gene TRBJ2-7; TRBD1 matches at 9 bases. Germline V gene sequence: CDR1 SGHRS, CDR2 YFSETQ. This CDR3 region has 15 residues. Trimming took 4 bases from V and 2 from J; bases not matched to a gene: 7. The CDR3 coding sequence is TGCGCCAGCAGCCCTGGACAGGGGACAGCCTACGAGCAGTACTTC. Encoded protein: CASSPGQGTAYEQYF. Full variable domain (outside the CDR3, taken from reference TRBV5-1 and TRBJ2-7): KAGVTQTPRYLIKTRGQQVTLSCSPISGHRSVSWYQQTPGQGLQFLFEYFSETQRNKGNFPGRFSGRQFSNSRSEMNVSTLELGDSALYLCASSPGQGTAYEQYFGPGTRLTVT.

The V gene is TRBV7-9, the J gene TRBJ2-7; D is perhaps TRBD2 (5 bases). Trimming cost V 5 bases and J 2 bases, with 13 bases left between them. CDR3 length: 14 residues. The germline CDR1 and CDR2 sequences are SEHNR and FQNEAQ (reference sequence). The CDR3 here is CASSPISRAYEQYF. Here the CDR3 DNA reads TGTGCCAGCAGCCCAATCTCGAGGGCCTACGAGCAGTACTTC.

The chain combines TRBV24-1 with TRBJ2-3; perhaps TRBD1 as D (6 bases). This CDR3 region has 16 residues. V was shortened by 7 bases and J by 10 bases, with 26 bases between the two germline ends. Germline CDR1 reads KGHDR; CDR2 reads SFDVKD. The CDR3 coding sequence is TGTGCCACCAGATTTCAGGGGTCTCCCAGGGGCCTCGCGCAGTATTTT. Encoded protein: CATRFQGSPRGLAQYF.

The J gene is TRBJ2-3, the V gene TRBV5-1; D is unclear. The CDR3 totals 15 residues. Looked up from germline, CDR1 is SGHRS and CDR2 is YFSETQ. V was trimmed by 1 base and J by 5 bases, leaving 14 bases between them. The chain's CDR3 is CASSLTSLVGDTQYF. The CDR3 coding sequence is TGCGCCAGCAGCTTGACAAGTCTAGTTGGAGATACGCAGTATTTT.

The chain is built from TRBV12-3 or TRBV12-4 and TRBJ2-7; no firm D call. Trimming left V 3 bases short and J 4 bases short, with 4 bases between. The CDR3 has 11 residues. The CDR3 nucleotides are TGTGCCAGCAGTTTTCTTTACGAGCAGTACTTC. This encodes CASSFLYEQYF.

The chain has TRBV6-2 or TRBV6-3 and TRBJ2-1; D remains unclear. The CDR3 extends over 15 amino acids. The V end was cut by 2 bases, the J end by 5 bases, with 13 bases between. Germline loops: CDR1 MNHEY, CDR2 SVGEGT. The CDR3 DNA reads TGTGCCAGCAGTTACCCCCCTAGGTGGAACAATGAGCAGTTCTTC. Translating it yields CASSYPPRWNNEQFF.

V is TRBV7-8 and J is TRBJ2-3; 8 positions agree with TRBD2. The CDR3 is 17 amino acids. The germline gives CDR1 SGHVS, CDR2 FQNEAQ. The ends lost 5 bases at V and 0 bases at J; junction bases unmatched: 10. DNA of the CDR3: TGTGCCAGCAGCCATGATACTAGCGGCACTAGCACAGATACGCAGTATTTT. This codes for CASSHDTSGTSTDTQYF.

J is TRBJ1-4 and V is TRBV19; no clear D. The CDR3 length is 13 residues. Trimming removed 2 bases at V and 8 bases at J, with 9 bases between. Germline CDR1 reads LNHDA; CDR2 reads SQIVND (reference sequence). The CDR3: CASSISFEEKLFF. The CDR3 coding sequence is TGTGCCAGTAGTATAAGTTTTGAAGAAAAACTGTTTTTT.

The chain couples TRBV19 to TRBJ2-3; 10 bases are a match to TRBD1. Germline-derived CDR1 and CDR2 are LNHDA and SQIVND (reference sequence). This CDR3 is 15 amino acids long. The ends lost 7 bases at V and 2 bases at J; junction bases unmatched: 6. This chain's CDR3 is CASNKDRGDTDTQYF. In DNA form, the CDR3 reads TGTGCCAGTAACAAGGACAGGGGGGACACAGATACGCAGTATTTT.

The CDR3 DNA sequence: TGTGCCAGCAGCCCCGAGGGGGGTACGGATGAAAAACTGTTTTTT. Translating gives CASSPEGGTDEKLFF. This sequence joins TRBV4-2 and TRBJ1-4, with a weak D call TRBD1 (6 bases). Germline-derived CDR1 and CDR2 are LGHNA and YNFKEQ. This CDR3 has 15 amino acids. Between the trimmed V and J ends, which lost 4 bases and 6 bases, there was a span of 15 bases.

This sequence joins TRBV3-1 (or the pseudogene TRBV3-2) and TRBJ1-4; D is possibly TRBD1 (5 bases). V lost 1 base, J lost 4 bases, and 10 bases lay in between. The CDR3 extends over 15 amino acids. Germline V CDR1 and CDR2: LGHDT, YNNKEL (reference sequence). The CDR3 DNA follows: TGTGCCAGCAGCCAAGGTCAGGGCGTTAATGAAAAACTGTTTTTT. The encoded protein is CASSQGQGVNEKLFF.

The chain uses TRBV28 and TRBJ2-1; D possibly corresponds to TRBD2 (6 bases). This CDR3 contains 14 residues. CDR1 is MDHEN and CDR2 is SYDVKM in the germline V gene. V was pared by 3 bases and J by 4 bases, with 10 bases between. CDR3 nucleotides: TGTGCCAGCAGTTTTGCCGGGAGTTACAATGAGCAGTTCTTC. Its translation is CASSFAGSYNEQFF.

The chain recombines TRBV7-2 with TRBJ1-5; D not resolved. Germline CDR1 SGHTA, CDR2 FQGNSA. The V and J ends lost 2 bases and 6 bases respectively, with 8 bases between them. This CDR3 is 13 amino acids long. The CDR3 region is CASSLRLGQPQHF. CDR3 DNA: TGTGCCAGCAGCTTACGATTAGGTCAGCCCCAGCATTTT.

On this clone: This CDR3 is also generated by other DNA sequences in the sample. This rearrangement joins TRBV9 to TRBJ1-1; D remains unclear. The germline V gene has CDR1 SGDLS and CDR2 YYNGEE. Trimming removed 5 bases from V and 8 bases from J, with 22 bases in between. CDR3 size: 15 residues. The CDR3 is CASSVYEPGITEAFF. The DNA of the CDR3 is TGTGCCAGCAGTGTATACGAACCTGGCATCACGGAAGCTTTCTTT. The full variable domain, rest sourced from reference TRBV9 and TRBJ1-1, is DSGVTQTPKHLITATGQRVTLRCSPRSGDLSVYWYQQSLDQGLQFLIQYYNGEERAKGNILERFSAQQFPDLHSELNLSSLELGDSALYFCASSVYEPGITEAFFGQGTRLTVV.

CDR3 sequence (DNA): TGTGCCAGTAGTCTGTGGCAGCAAGAGACCCAGTACTTC. The encoded protein is CASSLWQQETQYF. This sequence joins TRBV19 and TRBJ2-5; the D is unclear. The CDR3 spans 13 residues. Germline V lookup: CDR1 LNHDA, CDR2 SQIVND (reference sequence). Trimming took off 5 bases at V and 2 bases at J, with 9 bases between the two ends.

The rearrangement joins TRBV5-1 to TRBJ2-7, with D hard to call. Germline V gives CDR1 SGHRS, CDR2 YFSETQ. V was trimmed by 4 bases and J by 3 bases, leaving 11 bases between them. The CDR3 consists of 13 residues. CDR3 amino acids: CASSLPSGYEQYF. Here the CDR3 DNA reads TGCGCCAGCAGCCTTCCTTCAGGCTACGAGCAGTACTTC. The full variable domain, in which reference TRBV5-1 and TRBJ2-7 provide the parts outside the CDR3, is KAGVTQTPRYLIKTRGQQVTLSCSPISGHRSVSWYQQTPGQGLQFLFEYFSETQRNKGNFPGRFSGRQFSNSRSEMNVSTLELGDSALYLCASSLPSGYEQYFGPGTRLTVT.

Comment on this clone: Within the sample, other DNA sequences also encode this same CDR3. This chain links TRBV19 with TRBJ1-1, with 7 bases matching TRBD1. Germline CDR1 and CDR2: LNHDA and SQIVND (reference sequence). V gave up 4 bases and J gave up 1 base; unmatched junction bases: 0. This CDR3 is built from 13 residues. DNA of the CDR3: TGTGCCAGTAGTAGGACAGGGAACACTGAAGCTTTCTTT. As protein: CASSRTGNTEAFF.

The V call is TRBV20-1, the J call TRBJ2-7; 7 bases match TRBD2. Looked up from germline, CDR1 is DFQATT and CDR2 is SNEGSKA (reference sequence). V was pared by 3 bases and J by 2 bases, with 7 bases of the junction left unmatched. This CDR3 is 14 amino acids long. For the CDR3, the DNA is TGCAGTGCTAGTGAGCGGGGACCTACCTACGAGCAGTACTTC. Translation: CSASERGPTYEQYF.

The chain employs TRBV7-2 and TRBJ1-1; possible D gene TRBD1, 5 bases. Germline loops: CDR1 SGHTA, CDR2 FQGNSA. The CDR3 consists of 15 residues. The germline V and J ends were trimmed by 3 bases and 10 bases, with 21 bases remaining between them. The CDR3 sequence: CASSFGFTGTARAFF. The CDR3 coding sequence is TGTGCCAGCAGCTTCGGATTTACAGGAACAGCAAGAGCTTTCTTT.

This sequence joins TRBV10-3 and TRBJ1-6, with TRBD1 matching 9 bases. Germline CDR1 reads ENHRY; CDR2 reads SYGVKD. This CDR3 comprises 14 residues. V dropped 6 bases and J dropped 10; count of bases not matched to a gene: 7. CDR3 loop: CAISTGTGMSPLHF. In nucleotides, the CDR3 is TGTGCCATCAGCACCGGGACAGGGATGTCACCCCTCCACTTT.